This is a list of T cell receptor beta chains from one sample in a study of cytomegalovirus exposure and HLA in healthy donors. Profiled with immunoSEQ multiplex PCR; TCRdb holds only in-frame clones, not every one. This sample has more than 50,000 clones, with 85% found just once. The sample was PBMCs. These receptors were collected from a female donor in good health and CMV-seronegative. Both conserved end residues are part of each CDR3. D genes are given only for firm matches. Size is omitted from some rows. Given values are once, few, many or a class for expanded clones.

cdr3_nt: TGTGCCAGCAGCTGGGGGGGTAGGGAGCCCCAGCATTTT; cdr3_aa: CASSWGGREPQHF; d_call: .; clone_size: .; j_call: TRBJ1-5; v_call: TRBV27
cdr3_nt: TGTGCCAGCAGGTCCATCCGGGAGGGGGGTGAAAAACTGTTTTTT; cdr3_aa: CASRSIREGGEKLFF; d_call: .; clone_size: .; j_call: TRBJ1-4; v_call: TRBV5-6
cdr3_nt: TGTGCCAGCAGTGAAGTTGTCAGGGTTTACGAGCAGTACTTC; cdr3_aa: CASSEVVRVYEQYF; d_call: .; clone_size: .; j_call: TRBJ2-7; v_call: TRBV6-1
cdr3_nt: TGTGCCAGCAGTGGGTTGCTAGCGGGAAGGAGCTTAGGTTACAATGAGCAGTTCTTC; cdr3_aa: CASSGLLAGRSLGYNEQFF; d_call: TRBD2; clone_size: once; j_call: TRBJ2-1; v_call: TRBV28
cdr3_nt: TGTGCCAGCAGCTTTCGGGCGGGAGACGAGCAGTACTTC; cdr3_aa: CASSFRAGDEQYF; d_call: TRBD2; clone_size: once; j_call: TRBJ2-7; v_call: TRBV7-6
cdr3_nt: TGTGCCAGCAGCTTAGTCGGCGAGCAGTACTTC; cdr3_aa: CASSLVGEQYF; d_call: .; clone_size: .; j_call: TRBJ2-7; v_call: TRBV11-2
cdr3_nt: TGCGCCAGCAGCCAGGGGATCGGACTAGCGGGCTCGAACACCGGGGAGCTGTTTTTT; cdr3_aa: CASSQGIGLAGSNTGELFF; d_call: TRBD2; clone_size: .; j_call: TRBJ2-2; v_call: TRBV4-3
cdr3_nt: TGTGCCAGCAGTGCTAGCGGGGTAAGCACAGATACGCAGTATTTT; cdr3_aa: CASSASGVSTDTQYF; d_call: TRBD2; clone_size: .; j_call: TRBJ2-3; v_call: TRBV2
cdr3_nt: TGTGCCAGCAGCTTACATCAACTAAGCCAGGGAGAGACCCAGTACTTC; cdr3_aa: CASSLHQLSQGETQYF; d_call: .; clone_size: .; j_call: TRBJ2-5; v_call: TRBV11-2
cdr3_nt: TGCGCCAGCAGCCAAGATCAAGGTAGCACTCAGTACGAGCAGTACTTC; cdr3_aa: CASSQDQGSTQYEQYF; d_call: .; clone_size: once; j_call: TRBJ2-7; v_call: TRBV4-1
cdr3_nt: TGTGCCAGCAGCCCCCCTGGGGGGGCGGCTCATACGCAGTATTTT; cdr3_aa: CASSPPGGAAHTQYF; d_call: .; clone_size: .; j_call: TRBJ2-3; v_call: TRBV7-9
cdr3_nt: TGCGCCAGCAGCCAAGAGGGACAGGTCAAAAACATTCAGTACTTC; cdr3_aa: CASSQEGQVKNIQYF; d_call: TRBD1; clone_size: .; j_call: TRBJ2-4; v_call: TRBV4-1
cdr3_nt: TGCGCCGGCAGCTTTTTGGAGGGCCAAGAGACCCAGTACTTC; cdr3_aa: CAGSFLEGQETQYF; d_call: .; clone_size: .; j_call: TRBJ2-5; v_call: TRBV5-1
cdr3_nt: TGTGCCAGCAGCTCAATAGCGGGGGGGCGACCCGGGGAGCTGTTTTTT; cdr3_aa: CASSSIAGGRPGELFF; d_call: TRBD2; clone_size: few; j_call: TRBJ2-2; v_call: TRBV13
cdr3_nt: TGCGCCAGCAGCCAAGACAGGGGCAGCGGCACAGATACGCAGTATTTT; cdr3_aa: CASSQDRGSGTDTQYF; d_call: .; clone_size: .; j_call: TRBJ2-3; v_call: TRBV4-1
cdr3_nt: TGTGCCAGCAGCTTATATGGGACTAGCGGGGGGGCCAGGGGAGAGACCCAGTACTTC; cdr3_aa: CASSLYGTSGGARGETQYF; d_call: TRBD2; clone_size: .; j_call: TRBJ2-5; v_call: TRBV7-9
cdr3_nt: TGTGCCAGTAGTTCGGTGGCAGGGGGCGACTATGGCTACACCTTC; cdr3_aa: CASSSVAGGDYGYTF; d_call: TRBD1; clone_size: .; j_call: TRBJ1-2; v_call: TRBV19
cdr3_nt: TGTGCCAGCAGCTTAGTTGTTAGCGGGAATATAGATACGCAGTATTTT; cdr3_aa: CASSLVVSGNIDTQYF; d_call: TRBD2; clone_size: .; j_call: TRBJ2-3; v_call: TRBV7-9
cdr3_nt: TGTGCCAGCAGTTACTCACCAGGGGGCGACGAGCAGTACTTC; cdr3_aa: CASSYSPGGDEQYF; d_call: TRBD1; clone_size: once; j_call: TRBJ2-7; v_call: TRBV6-6
cdr3_nt: TGTGCCAGTAGTACGGGACAGGAGTTCAGCCAGTACTTC; cdr3_aa: CASSTGQEFSQYF; d_call: TRBD1; clone_size: .; j_call: TRBJ2-5; v_call: TRBV19
cdr3_nt: TGTGCCATCAGGAGGGGGGAGGGTTCACCCCTCCACTTT; cdr3_aa: CAIRRGEGSPLHF; d_call: .; clone_size: .; j_call: TRBJ1-6; v_call: TRBV10-3
cdr3_nt: TGTTCCAGCAGCGGCCAAAACAGGGCTACCCTCCATGAGCAGTTCTTC; cdr3_aa: CSSSGQNRATLHEQFF; d_call: .; clone_size: .; j_call: TRBJ2-1; v_call: TRBV7-9
cdr3_nt: TGTGCCAGCAGTTTTTGGCGGGGTAGCACAGATACGCAGTATTTT; cdr3_aa: CASSFWRGSTDTQYF; d_call: .; clone_size: .; j_call: TRBJ2-3; v_call: TRBV27
cdr3_nt: TGCAGTGCTCAATTCCGGACTGAAGCTTTCTTT; cdr3_aa: CSAQFRTEAFF; d_call: .; clone_size: once; j_call: TRBJ1-1; v_call: TRBV20-1
cdr3_nt: TGTGCCAGCAGCGTGACTAGCGGGACTGTAGGCTACGAGCAATACTTC; cdr3_aa: CASSVTSGTVGYEQYF; d_call: TRBD2; clone_size: .; j_call: TRBJ2-7; v_call: TRBV27
cdr3_nt: TGTGCCAGCAGCTTAGGGGACAGGGGTTACAATGAGCAGTTCTTC; cdr3_aa: CASSLGDRGYNEQFF; d_call: TRBD1; clone_size: .; j_call: TRBJ2-1; v_call: TRBV7-6
cdr3_nt: TGTGCCAGCTCACCACCGGCGGTGCTACAAGAGACCCAGTACTTC; cdr3_aa: CASSPPAVLQETQYF; d_call: .; clone_size: .; j_call: TRBJ2-5; v_call: TRBV18
cdr3_nt: TGTGCCAGCAGTTTTACGGGACTAGCGGGCACAGATACGCAGTATTTT; cdr3_aa: CASSFTGLAGTDTQYF; d_call: TRBD2; clone_size: .; j_call: TRBJ2-3; v_call: TRBV6-5
cdr3_nt: TGTGCCAGCTCACCTCGACAGGGCTGGCCCTATGGCTACACCTTC; cdr3_aa: CASSPRQGWPYGYTF; d_call: TRBD1; clone_size: .; j_call: TRBJ1-2; v_call: TRBV18
cdr3_nt: TGTGCCAGCTCACCTTCAGGGGCGGGCATGAACACTGAAGCTTTCTTT; cdr3_aa: CASSPSGAGMNTEAFF; d_call: .; clone_size: .; j_call: TRBJ1-1; v_call: TRBV18